This T cell receptor beta chain was sequenced for a study of T cell changes during pregnancy in multiple sclerosis. The protocol was immunoSEQ multiplex PCR, while the TCRdb copy is restricted to in-frame clones and leaves out a portion. The repertoire has some 37,000 clones, 92% of them found once; the top ten carry less than 1.5%. The sequenced material came from PBMCs (not recorded whether the cells were cultured). This clonotype was obtained from a female donor with multiple sclerosis, enrolled in a pregnancy study.

The CDR3 loop is CAWSKFGNEQFF. CDR3 in DNA: TGTGCCTGGAGTAAATTTGGAAATGAGCAGTTCTTC. This sequence joins TRBV30 and TRBJ2-1; the D is unclear. The CDR3 spans 12 residues. In germline, CDR1 is GTSNPN, CDR2 SVGIG (reference sequence). V was trimmed by 2 bases and J by 7 bases, leaving 9 bases between them.